Presented here are 21 T cell receptor beta chains from one specimen sequenced in a study of brain T cells in children with intractable seizures. Produced via immunoSEQ multiplex PCR; TCRdb's table is partial and in-frame only. Here the sample spans approximately 330,000 clones, over 90% being singletons. As for time point: blood from clinic visit 5 months post-surgery; TSC patient then seizure free. Sample: peripheral blood, taken approximately 5 months after surgery. The receptor source for this set is a boy less than two years old with tuberous sclerosis and intractable seizures.

The chain is built from TRBV28 and TRBJ2-7, with TRBD1 matching over 10 bases. The germline gives CDR1 MDHEN, CDR2 SYDVKM. The V gene end was trimmed by 6 bases and the J gene end by 0 bases; junction bases not matched to a gene: 8. The CDR3 is 16 amino acids. The DNA of the CDR3 is TGTGCCAGCAGCATCCCAAGGACAGGGGGCTCCTACGAGCAGTACTTC. This encodes CASSIPRTGGSYEQYF.

This rearrangement joins TRBV30 to TRBJ2-3; a possible D gene is TRBD2 (5 bases). The germline CDR1 and CDR2 sequences are GTSNPN and SVGIG (reference sequence). The CDR3 consists of 12 residues. With 4 bases removed from V and 1 base from J, the gap between germline ends came to 6 bases. The CDR3 here is CAWTGGTDTQYF. CDR3 bases: TGTGCCTGGACCGGGGGCACAGATACGCAGTATTTT.

The V and J genes are TRBV20-1 and TRBJ1-6; unclear D gene. V lost 2 bases and J lost 7, with 3 bases in between. The germline V gene has CDR1 DFQATT and CDR2 SNEGSKA (reference sequence). The CDR3 is made up of 11 amino acids. The CDR3 DNA reads as TGCAGTGCTAGATCGAATTCACCCCTCCACTTT. Translating gives CSARSNSPLHF.

The CDR3 bases are TGTGCCAGCAGCTTACTAGCGGCCCAAGAGACCCAGTACTTC. Amino acids: CASSLLAAQETQYF. The chain employs TRBV5-4 and TRBJ2-5, with 8 bases matching TRBD2. The CDR3 spans 14 residues. Germline V gene data show CDR1 as SGHNT and CDR2 as YYREEE (reference sequence). J gave up 1 base and V 2 bases, and 1 base lay outside the gene matches.

The rearrangement links TRBV10-3 to TRBJ1-2; 7 bases agree with TRBD1. The CDR3 contains 14 residues. Germline CDR1 and CDR2: ENHRY and SYGVKD. After removal of 6 bases from V and 4 bases from J, the junction contained 8 bases not matched to a gene. The CDR3 region has the DNA TGTGCCATCAGCTACACAGGGGAGTCCTATGGCTACACCTTC. It translates to CAISYTGESYGYTF.

The J gene is TRBJ2-5, the V gene TRBV5-6; maybe TRBD1 (6 bases). This CDR3 spans 14 amino acids. V lost 4 bases, J lost 4 bases, and 14 bases lay in between. CDR1 is SGHDT and CDR2 is YYEEEE in the germline V gene. This chain's CDR3 is CASSQGLGPETQYF. CDR3 nucleotides: TGTGCCAGCAGCCAGGGGCTGGGGCCAGAGACCCAGTACTTC. Variable domain in full (rest from reference TRBV5-6 and TRBJ2-5): DAGVTQSPTHLIKTRGQQVTLRCSPKSGHDTVSWYQQALGQGPQFIFQYYEEEERQRGNFPDRFSGHQFPNYSSELNVNALLLGDSALYLCASSQGLGPETQYFGPGTRLLVL.

V usage is TRBV4-2 and J usage is TRBJ2-7; 9 bases are shared with TRBD1. V shed 3 bases, J shed 3 bases, and the junction held 6 bases outside the gene matches. Germline CDR1 LGHNA, CDR2 YNFKEQ. The CDR3 extends over 15 amino acids. The CDR3 DNA reads TGTGCCAGCAGCCAGGGTGGGACAGGGAACTACGAGCAGTACTTC. This translates into CASSQGGTGNYEQYF.

The chain couples TRBV30 to TRBJ1-3; D is undetermined. The germline gives CDR1 GTSNPN, CDR2 SVGIG (reference sequence). V was cut by 2 bases and J by 4 bases, with 6 bases left in between. There are 12 residues in the CDR3. The CDR3 bases are TGTGCCTGGAGTCACGAGGGAAACACCATATATTTT. This gives the protein CAWSHEGNTIYF. Using reference TRBV30 and TRBJ1-3 for the parts outside the CDR3, the full variable domain is SQTIHQWPATLVQPVGSPLSLECTVEGTSNPNLYWYRQAAGRGLQLLFYSVGIGQISSEVPQNLSASRPQDRQFILSSKKLLLSDSGFYLCAWSHEGNTIYFGEGSWLTVV.

This chain links TRBV29-1 with TRBJ2-7; the D gene is possibly TRBD1 (5 bases). The CDR3 runs 14 residues. Trimming shortened V by 0 bases and J by 3 bases, and 12 bases separated the two germline ends. Germline CDR1 reads SQVTM; CDR2 reads ANQGSEA. The chain's CDR3 is CSVEDPVRDYEQYF. CDR3 nucleotides: TGCAGCGTTGAAGATCCGGTCAGGGACTACGAGCAGTACTTC.

The chain couples TRBV27 to TRBJ1-2; no reliable D call. Germline V gives CDR1 MNHEY, CDR2 SMNVEV (reference sequence). This CDR3 is 17 amino acids long. V dropped 0 bases and J dropped 0 bases, with 14 bases sitting between them. The CDR3 DNA follows: TGTGCCAGCAGTTTATCCCGGCCGGACCCCTCTAACTATGGCTACACCTTC. Protein sequence: CASSLSRPDPSNYGYTF.

This clone appeared a single time. The genes are TRBV11-2 and TRBJ1-2; TRBD1 is a possible D gene (6 bases). The CDR3 is 15 amino acids. The germline V gene encodes CDR1 SGHAT and CDR2 FQNNGV. Deletions cut 5 bases from V and 4 bases from J, with 17 bases between. CDR3 coding DNA: TGTGCCAGCAGCATCGATCCCCGGGACATCTATGGCTACACCTTC. It yields the protein CASSIDPRDIYGYTF. Complete variable domain (other parts from reference TRBV11-2 and TRBJ1-2): EAGVAQSPRYKIIEKRQSVAFWCNPISGHATLYWYQQILGQGPKLLIQFQNNGVVDDSQLPKDRFSAERLKGVDSTLKIQPAKLEDSAVYLCASSIDPRDIYGYTFGSGTRLTVV.

The chain is built from TRBV7-3 and TRBJ2-3; D is possibly TRBD2 (6 bases). The CDR3 runs 15 residues. Trimming took off 3 bases at V and 5 bases at J, with 15 bases between the two ends. Germline V gene lookup returns CDR1 SGHTA and CDR2 FQGTGA. As DNA, the CDR3 is TGTGCCAGCAGCTTTTCGGGCCTAGCGCAAGATACGCAGTATTTT. As protein: CASSFSGLAQDTQYF.

The genes are TRBV5-4 and TRBJ2-7, with unresolved D. This CDR3 is 15 amino acids long. V shed 0 bases and J shed 2 bases, with 12 bases lying between them. Germline V gene data show CDR1 as SGHNT and CDR2 as YYREEE (reference sequence). The CDR3, as DNA: TGTGCCAGCAGCTTGGGGCCGGCCCACCCCTACGAGCAGTACTTC. It encodes CASSLGPAHPYEQYF.

V usage is TRBV19 and J usage is TRBJ1-4; D gene ambiguous. Germline V gene data show CDR1 as LNHDA and CDR2 as SQIVND (reference sequence). Deletions cut 1 base from V and 8 bases from J, with 29 bases between. This CDR3 is 20 amino acids long. The CDR3 DNA sequence: TGTGCCAGTAGTATAGGGCTCCGGGTCGACGATTACCCATTGGAGGAAAAACTGTTTTTT. This translates into CASSIGLRVDDYPLEEKLFF.

This chain links TRBV5-1 with TRBJ1-1, with 8 nucleotides matching TRBD1. Germline CDR1 and CDR2: SGHRS and YFSETQ. This CDR3 spans 14 amino acids. V trimming: 4 bases; J trimming: 1 base; junction bases outside the gene matches: 3. CDR3 in DNA: TGCGCCAGCAGCGTGGGACAGGCGAACACTGAAGCTTTCTTT. Translating it yields CASSVGQANTEAFF.

The chain links TRBV19 to TRBJ1-4, with 7 bases fitting TRBD1. This CDR3 contains 15 residues. Germline trimming cut 1 base from V and 3 bases from J; bases unmatched to any gene: 2. Per the germline V gene, CDR1 is LNHDA and CDR2 is SQIVND (reference sequence). The CDR3 sequence is CASSIAQGANEKLFF. CDR3 DNA: TGTGCCAGTAGTATAGCCCAGGGGGCTAATGAAAAACTGTTTTTT.

The gene calls are TRBV19 and TRBJ2-1, with D perhaps TRBD1 or TRBD2 (6 bases each). This CDR3 is built from 12 residues. V was shortened by 3 bases and J by 11 bases, with 11 bases between the two germline ends. Per germline, CDR1 LNHDA and CDR2 SQIVND (reference sequence). The CDR3 spells CASSIGGPKQFF. CDR3 bases: TGTGCCAGTAGTATCGGGGGCCCTAAGCAGTTCTTC.

The chain joins TRBV30 to TRBJ1-1, with 8 bases aligning to TRBD1. Trimming removed 8 bases from V and 1 base from J; junction bases left unmatched: 15. CDR3 size: 16 residues. The V gene's germline CDR1 is GTSNPN and CDR2 SVGIG (reference sequence). Here the CDR3 reads CAAKAYTGTGNTEAFF. The DNA for the CDR3 is TGTGCCGCCAAAGCCTATACCGGGACAGGGAACACTGAAGCTTTCTTT.

The chain combines TRBV5-5 with TRBJ2-7; the D gene could be TRBD1 or TRBD2 (6 bases each). CDR3 size: 16 residues. Trimming removed 4 bases from V and 4 bases from J, with 21 bases in between. Germline V gene sequence: CDR1 SGHKS, CDR2 YYEKEE (reference sequence). As DNA, the CDR3 is TGTGCCAGCAGCCTGGGGAACGGAGAGGGGGGTTACGAGCAGTACTTC. Protein: CASSLGNGEGGYEQYF.

This chain joins TRBV13 and TRBJ1-1; 8 bases align to TRBD1. The germline gives CDR1 PRHDT, CDR2 FYEKMQ (reference sequence). The V gene end was trimmed by 1 base and the J gene end by 4 bases; junction bases not matched to a gene: 17. This CDR3 contains 19 residues. CDR3 DNA: TGTGCCAGCAGCTTAGTTTCAGGGGGCGGAACGTATTGGTGCACTGAAGCTTTCTTT. Its translation is CASSLVSGGGTYWCTEAFF.

This clone has just one count. The J gene is TRBJ2-1, the V gene TRBV6-5; TRBD1 aligns across 7 bases. Losses at the gene ends were 5 bases for V and 8 bases for J; bases not matched to a gene: 6. CDR1 and CDR2 from the germline V gene are MNHEY and SVGAGI. This CDR3 comprises 13 residues. CDR3 coding DNA: TGTGCCAGCAGTACAGGGGTTGCCCATGAGCAGTTCTTC. Its translation: CASSTGVAHEQFF.